This TCR beta chain is from a study of T cells after yellow fever vaccination. Study-wide results and limits: Clones that expanded after primary vaccination mostly reappeared after the booster (96% CD4, around 87% CD8).

A universal primer site and UMIs were added as TCR cDNA was made by 5'RACE template switching. TCRdb fed the 5' RACE reads into MiXCR, producing one record per CDR3 protein. The sample has around 160,000 distinct CDR3 sequences, less than 9% seen once. CDR3 size: 13 residues. The germline V gene encodes CDR1 SSHAT and CDR2 FNYEAQ (reference sequence). This clonotype was observed a handful of times. The antigen remains unidentified. A read error may produce the germline difference seen at one junction end. This chain joins TRBV7-7 and TRBJ2-5; tentative D call: TRBD2 (6 bases). Sequencing used CD4+ T cells sorted from PBMCs, obtained roughly 5 days after the first yellow fever vaccination. This TCR was sampled from a man younger than 35 who received the YFV17D yellow fever vaccine. The CDR3 here is CASSNQGLGTQYF. DNA for the CDR3: TGTGCTAGCAGCAACCAGGGACTGGGGACCCAGTACTTC.